Detailed here is one T cell receptor beta chain. Its antigen is unknown. It has no much larger one-base neighbor in the sample; base qualities were not kept. The sample is drawn from a study of blood T cells in healthy people across ages (dated by TCRdb to between 2014 and 2016). With respect to the entire study: In model experiments, template switching captured roughly one uniquely barcoded TCR beta cDNA molecule for every two T cells. To avoid experimental bias, donors of different ages were distributed randomly across sequencing lanes. Using deep sequencing normalized with unique cDNA molecular identifiers, the study measured how TCR beta repertoire diversity changes with age. The donors were divided into four age groups: young (average 16 years), middle-aged (approximately 39), aged (about 60) and long-lived (82). Using the same blood draw, the study looked at two additional independent replicas of 1 million unique cDNA reads for two donors, one aged 18 to 30 and the other aged 80 or older.

To prepare the library, 5' RACE was applied. TCRdb shows the sequencer as Illumina HiSeq 2500. The second PCR ran for roughly 6 to 11 cycles and used a J-beta primer mix along with a sample-barcoded 5' primer. Each TCR beta cDNA molecule received a unique molecular identifier from a template-switch 5' adaptor carrying 12 random nucleotides. Each sample yielded at least 2.5 million CDR3-containing paired-end reads. First-strand cDNA was synthesized from all RNA with the Mint cDNA synthesis kit, primed by a TRBC-specific oligonucleotide. Following uracil-DNA glycosylase treatment, all cDNA underwent a first 18-cycle PCR with the universal primers M1SS and BC2_uni_R. Per the source publication's procedure: Each sample was normalized by randomly selecting 1 million high-quality reads, each carrying a distinct molecular identifier. Instead of being binned into consensus sequences, reads with shared molecular identifiers were discarded. CDR3 identification, clonotype clustering and error correction used MiTCR with a Q25 quality threshold and the strictest error-elimination algorithm. A nonparametric unseen species model using Euler transformation provided a lower-bound estimate of total TCR beta diversity. The public reads were quality trimmed at Q25 with fastp and then assembled into clones with MiXCR by TCRdb, keeping productive beta chains. Identical CDR3 protein sequences are pooled into one entry, listed with their most common genes and DNA. These V and J calls derive from TCRdb rather than the authors' analysis. Within this sample are roughly 1.4 million distinct CDR3 sequences, with roughly 60% of them counted one time only. The ten largest clones represent roughly 7% of the sample.

General study outcomes and caveats: There was a strong correlation between observed TCR beta diversity and the percentage of naive T cells measured by flow cytometry. As age increased, observed TCR beta diversity per million T cells dropped in a roughly linear way, and a significant reduction was already evident by age approximately 40. Because the CMV infection status of the donors was unknown, age-related changes in expanded clonotypes may potentially have been confounded. Estimates of total diversity from one million sequenced T cells were regarded as lower bounds and underestimates. Compared with the aged group, more naive CD4+ T cells, fewer expanded clones and increased TCR diversity were shown by the long-lived group, suggesting age selection. Conclusive comparison of naive and antigen-experienced compartments was prevented by the profiling of bulk unsorted PBMCs.

Systemically healthy Caucasian individuals from Russia, some 40 in total and aged roughly 6 to 100 years, were included as donors. Each donor gave 8 to 10 milliliters of peripheral blood, drawn into EDTA-treated Vacutainer tubes. Ficoll-Paque density-gradient centrifugation was used to isolate PBMCs, with at least 6.5 million obtained per sample. Total RNA was extracted from PBMCs with Trizol reagent, with at least 5.5 micrograms obtained per sample. For every donor, an aliquot of PBMCs went through flow cytometry to measure the percentages of naive CD45RAhigh/CD27high T cells. The junction shows trimming of 7 bases on V and 0 bases on J, plus 12 bases between the germline ends. The CDR3 covers 15 residues, taking in both the cysteine and the phenylalanine. The DNA shown is the 45-base CDR3, in frame from base 1.

This sequence originates from a man younger than 35 in good health. Sequenced material: blood. The receptor chain draws on TRBV12-3 or TRBV12-4 and TRBJ1-4; possibly the D gene is TRBD1, per 6 matching bases. The CDR3 protein sequence reads: CASKPRDTTNEKLFF. The DNA sequence is TGTGCCAGCAAGCCCCGGGACACAACTAATGAAAAACTGTTTTTT.